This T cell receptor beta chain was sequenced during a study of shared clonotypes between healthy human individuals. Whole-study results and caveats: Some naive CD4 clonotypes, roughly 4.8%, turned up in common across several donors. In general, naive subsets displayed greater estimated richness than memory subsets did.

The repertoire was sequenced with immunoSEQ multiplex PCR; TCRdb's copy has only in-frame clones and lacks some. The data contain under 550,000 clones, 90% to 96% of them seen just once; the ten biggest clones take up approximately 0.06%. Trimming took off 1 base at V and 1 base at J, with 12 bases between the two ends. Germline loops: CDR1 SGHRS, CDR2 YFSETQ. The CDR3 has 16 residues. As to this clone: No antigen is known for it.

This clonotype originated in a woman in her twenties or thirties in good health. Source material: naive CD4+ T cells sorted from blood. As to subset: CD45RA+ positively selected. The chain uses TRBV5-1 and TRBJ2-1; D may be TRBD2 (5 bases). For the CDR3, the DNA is TGCGCCAGCAGCTTGAGTCGGACGGGATCCTACAATGAGCAGTTCTTC. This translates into CASSLSRTGSYNEQFF.